The rows below give T cell receptor beta chains drawn from one sample of a study of T cell responses to AZD1222 COVID-19 vaccine. Only in-frame clones appear in the TCRdb table, and some are missing; sequencing was by immunoSEQ multiplex PCR. The table lists more than 85,000 clones, approximately 91% of them singletons. The specimen comprised peripheral blood, sampled on day 0 of AZD1222 vaccination. The receptors here all came from an adult in good health. The CDR3 runs from the conserved cysteine through the conserved F or W. Each record gives: V gene, J gene, D gene, clone size, CDR3 DNA, CDR3 protein. The D gene is left open where the match is weak. Clone size appears in some rows only: once, few, many, or a class for an expanded clone.

TRBV6-5	TRBJ2-5	.	.	TGTGCCAGCAGTTCGCGGGGGCCGGGGGAGACCCAGTACTTC	CASSSRGPGETQYF
TRBV7-6	TRBJ1-1	.	.	TGTGCCAGCAGCTTGGCCGGTTCGGGAACTGAAGCTTTCTTT	CASSLAGSGTEAFF
TRBV7-2	TRBJ1-2	TRBD1	.	TGTGCCAGCAGCTTCGCAACGGGACAGTCCACCTTC	CASSFATGQSTF
TRBV3-1/TRBV3-2	TRBJ1-1	.	.	TGTGCCAGCAGCCAATTCGTGGGCCGGAACACTGAAGCTTTCTTT	CASSQFVGRNTEAFF
TRBV9	TRBJ2-3	.	.	TGTGCCAGCAGCGTAGGGTTAAGCACAGATACGCAGTATTTT	CASSVGLSTDTQYF
TRBV7-8	TRBJ2-1	TRBD2	.	TGTGCCAGCAGCTTAATGCCCCCTAGCGGTGAGCAGTTCTTC	CASSLMPPSGEQFF
TRBV18	TRBJ1-4	.	.	TGTGCCAGCTCACCACAGGGAAATGAAAAACTGTTTTTT	CASSPQGNEKLFF
TRBV15	TRBJ2-1	.	.	TGTGCCACCATATCTACAGGGTCTTTTCGCGATGAGCAGTTCTTC	CATISTGSFRDEQFF
TRBV5-1	TRBJ1-6	.	.	TGCGCCAGCAGCTTCAGTCCAGGGGAATGGGATTCACCCCTCCACTTT	CASSFSPGEWDSPLHF
TRBV15	TRBJ2-2	TRBD1	.	TGTGCCACCAGCAGAGCAAACAGGGGGCCGAACACCGGGGAGCTGTTTTTT	CATSRANRGPNTGELFF
TRBV5-4	TRBJ1-2	.	few	TGTGCCAGCAGCGGGGTCCGGGCTGGCTACACCTTC	CASSGVRAGYTF
TRBV16	TRBJ1-2	.	.	TGTGCCAGCAGCCAATCGAGGCCAGGGGCGATAAAGTTCTATGGCTACACCTTC	CASSQSRPGAIKFYGYTF
TRBV2	TRBJ1-2	TRBD1	.	TGTGCCAGCAGTGAAGGTTCAGGGGGCTATGGCTACACCTTC	CASSEGSGGYGYTF
TRBV5-4	TRBJ2-2	.	.	TGTGCCAGCAGCTTGGGGATAGACAGGATGAACACCGGGGAGCTGTTTTTT	CASSLGIDRMNTGELFF
TRBV6-5	TRBJ2-7	TRBD1	.	TGTGCCAGCAGTACCCGACAGGGGAACGACGAGCAGTACTTC	CASSTRQGNDEQYF
TRBV5-1	TRBJ2-7	.	.	TGCGCCAGCAGCTTGGCCTTGACAGACTCCTACGAGCAGTACTTC	CASSLALTDSYEQYF
TRBV5-1	TRBJ1-1	.	.	TGCGCCAGCAGCTTGGACCCCCCAGGGAGGAACACTGAAGCTTTCTTT	CASSLDPPGRNTEAFF
TRBV7-9	TRBJ1-5	.	.	TGTGCCAGCAGCACACACGGGAATCAGCCCCAGCATTTT	CASSTHGNQPQHF
TRBV30	TRBJ1-5	.	few	TGTGCCTGGAGTCTCAGGTTCCAGCCCCAGCATTTT	CAWSLRFQPQHF
TRBV5-5	TRBJ1-6	.	.	TGTGCCAGCAGCCCCGACAGGCCCTATTCACCCCTCCACTTT	CASSPDRPYSPLHF
TRBV7-2	TRBJ2-7	.	.	TGTGCCAGCAGCTTAGGGGGACTGCTCTCCTACGAGCAGTACTTC	CASSLGGLLSYEQYF
TRBV4-3	TRBJ2-3	.	once	TGCGCCAGCAGCCGGACGGGGAGCAGCACAGATACGCAGTATTTT	CASSRTGSSTDTQYF
TRBV3-1/TRBV3-2	TRBJ1-2	TRBD1	.	TGTGCCAGCAGCCCCGGGACAGGCGGAGGCTACACCTTC	CASSPGTGGGYTF
TRBV11-2	TRBJ1-1	.	once	TGTGCCAGCAGCTCACCCGGACAGAACACTGAAGCTTTCTTT	CASSSPGQNTEAFF
TRBV7-2	TRBJ2-7	.	few	TGTGCCAGCAGCTTGAAGGTTACAGTTGGGTCTATAGAGCAGTACTTC	CASSLKVTVGSIEQYF
TRBV7-2	TRBJ2-5	TRBD2	.	TGTGCCAGCAGCCTCACTAGCGGAGCGCAAGAGACCCAGTACTTC	CASSLTSGAQETQYF
TRBV10-1	TRBJ2-3	.	once	TGCGCCAGCAGGGGTAGCGGCACAGATACGCAGTATTTT	CASRGSGTDTQYF
TRBV25-1	TRBJ1-6	.	.	TGTTCCATGGGGCAGAGCTCCTATAATTCACCCCTCCACTTT	CSMGQSSYNSPLHF
TRBV4-1	TRBJ2-7	.	.	TGCGCCAGCAGCCAAGAGAGGGATGGGCCCTACGAGCAGTACTTC	CASSQERDGPYEQYF
TRBV5-1	TRBJ2-1	TRBD1	.	TGCGCCAGCAGCTTTACCGGGACAGGGGGCGCGGTAATAGGGTTCTTC	CASSFTGTGGAVIGFF
TRBV9	TRBJ2-1	.	.	TGTGCCAGCAGCGTAGGGGTAGGCGAGCAGTTCTTC	CASSVGVGEQFF
TRBV7-8	TRBJ1-3	TRBD1	.	TGTGCCAGCAGCTTAGACAGGGGGTACTCTGGAAACACCATATATTTT	CASSLDRGYSGNTIYF
TRBV4-3	TRBJ2-1	TRBD1	.	TGCGCCAGCAGCCAAGATGGGAGACAGGGAATGTACAATGAGCAGTTCTTC	CASSQDGRQGMYNEQFF
TRBV18	TRBJ1-5	.	.	TGTGCCAGCTCACCAGGGGTGAATCAGCCCCAGCATTTT	CASSPGVNQPQHF
TRBV11-3	TRBJ2-3	.	.	TGTGCCAGCAGCCCCGGGTCGAGCACAGATACGCAGTATTTT	CASSPGSSTDTQYF
TRBV29-1	TRBJ1-1	.	.	TGCAGCGGGGACCGGGGGACGGTGACTGAAGCTTTCTTT	CSGDRGTVTEAFF
TRBV6-5	TRBJ1-2	.	.	TGTGCCAGCAGTTACTCCGAACAGGCCGTCTATGGCTACACCTTC	CASSYSEQAVYGYTF
TRBV5-1	TRBJ2-1	.	.	TGCGCCAGCAGCTCCCGTAGCGGCGGTGAGCAGTTCTTC	CASSSRSGGEQFF
TRBV7-8	TRBJ1-1	.	few	TGTGCCAGCAGCCCACAACAGGGATATACTGAAGCTTTCTTT	CASSPQQGYTEAFF
TRBV10-3	TRBJ1-2	.	.	TGTGCCATCAGTGCCTTGGGGACCAACTATGGCTACACCTTC	CAISALGTNYGYTF
TRBV29-1	TRBJ1-1	TRBD1	.	TGCAGCGTTGTCGGCCAGGGGGCCGGCACTGAAGCTTTCTTT	CSVVGQGAGTEAFF
TRBV4-3	TRBJ1-2	TRBD1	.	TGCGCCAGCAGCGCTACGGGACAGGGGGTAGGCTACACCTTC	CASSATGQGVGYTF
TRBV7-9	TRBJ1-6	TRBD1	.	TGTGCCAGCAGCCGTGGACAGGGGGCGGCCTATAATTCACCCCTCCACTTT	CASSRGQGAAYNSPLHF
TRBV18	TRBJ2-5	.	.	TGTGCCAGCTCACCATACCGGTCCGCGACCCGAGAGACCCAGTACTTC	CASSPYRSATRETQYF
TRBV7-3	TRBJ2-7	.	.	TGTGCCAGCAGCCTTTCTGGGGGTAACAACCTCTACGAGCAGTACTTC	CASSLSGGNNLYEQYF
TRBV30	TRBJ1-4	.	.	TGTGCCTGGAGTGTACCCCTGTCCACTAATGAAAAACTGTTTTTT	CAWSVPLSTNEKLFF
TRBV11-2	TRBJ1-6	.	.	TGTGCCAGCAGCTTATCAGAGGGTGGGGCTAATTCACCCCTCCACTTT	CASSLSEGGANSPLHF
TRBV6-6	TRBJ2-7	TRBD2	.	TGTGCCAGCAGCCCCTCGGGACTAGCGAATTCCGAGCAGTACTTC	CASSPSGLANSEQYF
TRBV19	TRBJ2-1	TRBD2	.	TGTGCCAGTAGTGTGACTAGCGGGGGGTACAATGAGCAGTTCTTC	CASSVTSGGYNEQFF
TRBV18	TRBJ1-6	.	few	TGTGCCAGCTCACAGGGTTTGAATTCACCCCTCCACTTT	CASSQGLNSPLHF
TRBV29-1	TRBJ1-2	.	.	TGCAGCGTTGGGCAGACCACTAATTCAGGCTACACCTTC	CSVGQTTNSGYTF
TRBV5-4	TRBJ2-5	TRBD1	.	TGTGCCAGCAGCCGGGACAGTAAAGAGACCCAGTACTTC	CASSRDSKETQYF
TRBV5-1	TRBJ1-2	.	.	.	CASSFWRGGRVEDYGYTF
TRBV6-2/TRBV6-3	TRBJ2-2	TRBD1	.	TGTGCCAGCAGTTTCCCGGACAGGCTGAACACCGGGGAGCTGTTTTTT	CASSFPDRLNTGELFF
TRBV4-3	TRBJ1-1	.	.	TGCGCCAGCAGCCCCGGGACCTCAGTGGGGGCTTTCTTT	CASSPGTSVGAFF
TRBV6-2/TRBV6-3	TRBJ2-7	TRBD1	.	TGTGCCAGCAGTAGAGACAGGGAGACCTCCTACGAGCAGTACTTC	CASSRDRETSYEQYF
TRBV15	TRBJ1-4	TRBD1	.	TGTGCCACCAGCAGACAGCAGACAGGGGATGGGGAAAAACTGTTTTTT	CATSRQQTGDGEKLFF
TRBV18	TRBJ2-5	TRBD2	once	TGTGCCAGCTCACCCAGGGGGACTAGCGTGGAGACCCAGTACTTC	CASSPRGTSVETQYF
TRBV2	TRBJ1-5	.	.	TGTGCCAGCAGTCATAGGAACAGGGTTTACAATCAGCCCCAGCATTTT	CASSHRNRVYNQPQHF